This T cell receptor beta chain originates from a study of shared clonotypes between healthy human individuals. Both subsets, CD45RA+ naive and CD45RA-negative memory, were split from the CD4+ cells. This CDR3 is built from 11 residues. V was cut by 5 bases and J by 5 bases, with 7 bases left in between. Germline CDR1 and CDR2: WSHSY and SAAADI. The protocol was immunoSEQ multiplex PCR, while the TCRdb copy is restricted to in-frame clones and leaves out a portion. The table records millions of clones, approximately 90% of them present only once. Study results and limitations: Researchers sampled blood only, noting tissue repertoires likely differ. Naive subsets typically showed greater estimated richness than memory subsets.

The table lists this clone with a count of one. What it binds is not known. Other DNA sequences in the sample encode the same CDR3. The chain employs TRBV10-2 and TRBJ2-7; unclear D gene. Input material: naive CD4+ T cells sorted from blood. Subset here: CD45RA+ positively selected. This TCR derives from a man between 18 and 35 years old in good health. The CDR3: CASSRANEQYF. In nucleotides, the CDR3 is TGCGCCAGCAGTCGGGCCAACGAGCAGTACTTC.